These T cell receptor beta chains were read from a single sample in a study of T cells after yellow fever vaccination. TCRdb ran MiXCR on the 5' RACE reads and lists one entry per CDR3 protein. The sample carries roughly 340,000 distinct CDR3 sequences, about 4% recorded once. Here the sequenced sample was PBMCs, taken 5 days after the yellow fever booster vaccination. These receptors were collected from a man in his late teens or twenties who received the YFV17D yellow fever vaccine. Each CDR3 is given without its conserved first and last residue. Only part of the rows carry a size: once, few, many, or a class if the clone is expanded.

>NA|TRBJ2-6|TRBV7-2
ASSLAAGANVLT
>NA|TRBJ2-7|TRBV7-9
ASTQGPYEQY
>NA|TRBJ1-1|TRBV7-6
ASSNQRGTEAF
>NA|TRBJ2-3|TRBV5-4
ASSPWASADTQY
>few|TRBJ1-6|TRBV7-8
ASSFKLRPSYNSPLH
>few|TRBJ1-1|TRBV6-6
ASSYPRQGVDTEAF
>NA|TRBJ2-2|TRBV18
ASSPSAGQGRTGELF
>many|TRBJ1-1|TRBV7-9
ASSWGTPNTEAF
>many|TRBJ2-7|TRBV7-7
ASSLAQGVYEQY
>NA|TRBJ1-1|TRBV7-2
ASSFGFWNTEAF